The TCR beta chain under discussion was sequenced for a study of CD8+ T cells in alopecia areata. Study-level background: It was oral tofacitinib, at 5 to 10 mg twice daily, that treated patients received. Study findings and constraints: Clonality in lesional scalp, especially alopecia totalis/universalis, exceeded that of normal scalp.

This clone was counted once. The antigen remains undetermined. Sorted populations comprised CD4+ and CD8+ T cells obtained from PBMCs. V was trimmed by 0 bases and J by 2 bases, leaving 9 bases between them. The CDR3 length is 14 residues. Germline loops: CDR1 SGHRS, CDR2 YFSETQ. Following RNA extraction, reverse transcription yielded cDNA that acted as the sequencing template. This table comes from immunoSEQ multiplex PCR, and its TCRdb copy is limited to in-frame clones, with some not included. The sample shows 90,000 to 100,000 clones, less than 50% of them seen only once. This chain uses TRBV5-1 with TRBJ2-7; D gene ambiguous. The sample consisted of CD4+ T cells sorted from blood. The TCR was taken from a human donor with alopecia areata. CDR3 nucleotides: TGCGCCAGCAGCTTGGGGGGTTGGACCTACGAGCAGTACTTC. It is translated as CASSLGGWTYEQYF.